The 26 T cell receptor beta chains in this list originate from one sample, sequenced in a study of T-cell reconstitution after alpha-beta-depleted transplantation in children. Unique molecular identifiers were incorporated during preparation of the TCRbeta library. TCRdb re-called the PCR reads with MiXCR, one entry per CDR3 protein. The sample shows fewer than 550,000 distinct CDR3 sequences, approximately 11% of them seen only once. Sequencing was performed on PBMCs from the stem cell graft donor, taken from the stem cell graft. The receptors shown here come from a human donor who donated a stem cell graft to a child with acute myeloid leukemia.

This clonotype has only a few counts. V gene TRBV29-1 combines with J gene TRBJ1-3; D remains unclear. Trimming removed 1 base from V and 4 bases from J, with 8 bases in between. The CDR3 runs 13 residues. Germline assignment: CDR1 SQVTM and CDR2 ANQGSEA. CDR3 protein: CSVEVGTGNTIYF. For the CDR3, the DNA is TGCAGCGTTGAAGTAGGTACCGGAAACACCATATATTTT.

This clonotype has at least ten counts. For the CDR3, the DNA is TGTGCCAGCAGTTACGGACAGGGACAACAGCCCCAGCATTTT. Translation: CASSYGQGQQPQHF. The chain carries TRBV27 and TRBJ1-5, with 8 bases matching TRBD1. CDR1 MNHEY and CDR2 SMNVEV come from the germline V gene (reference sequence). The CDR3 spans 14 residues. V lost 4 bases to trimming and J lost 7 bases; unmatched junction nucleotides: 6.

Only a few counts were recorded for this clonotype. The chain recombines TRBV20-1 with TRBJ2-3; 9 bases line up with TRBD1. The CDR3 is 18 residues long. V lost 6 bases to trimming and J lost 1 base; unmatched junction nucleotides: 17. The germline V gene has CDR1 DFQATT and CDR2 SNEGSKA (reference sequence). The CDR3 DNA reads TGCAGTGCCAATCCCCCGGGGACAGGGCTCTGGGGCACAGATACGCAGTATTTT. Protein: CSANPPGTGLWGTDTQYF.

The chain uses TRBV7-3 and TRBJ2-5, with 7 bases that match TRBD2. The ends lost 2 bases at V and 2 bases at J; junction bases unmatched: 5. The germline V gene has CDR1 SGHTA and CDR2 FQGTGA. The CDR3 has 15 amino acids. Here the CDR3 reads CASSLGGSWQETQYF. CDR3 nucleotide sequence: TGTGCCAGCAGCTTAGGCGGGAGCTGGCAAGAGACCCAGTACTTC.

The chain is built from TRBV24-1 and TRBJ2-1, with 13 nucleotides matching TRBD2. Per germline, CDR1 KGHDR and CDR2 SFDVKD. V shed 9 bases, J shed 6 bases, and the junction held 16 bases outside the gene matches. This CDR3 has 18 residues. The CDR3 nucleotides read TGTGCCACCGCACCCGGGACTAGCGGGGTGGTTCCTTTCAATGAGCAGTTCTTC. Encoded protein: CATAPGTSGVVPFNEQFF.

This clonotype has more than one count but fewer than ten. The chain recombines TRBV7-2 with TRBJ2-7; TRBD2 aligns across 9 bases. The germline V gene encodes CDR1 SGHTA and CDR2 FQGNSA. This CDR3 is built from 14 residues. Unmatched junction bases numbered 5, after V lost 4 bases and J lost 4 bases. CDR3 nucleotides: TGTGCCAGCAGCTCTGTAGCGGGGGCGTACGAGCAGTACTTC. It encodes CASSSVAGAYEQYF.

This clonotype was detected ten times or more. The rearrangement uses TRBV20-1 and TRBJ2-5; TRBD2 is a possible D gene (6 bases). CDR3 size: 14 residues. Looked up from germline, CDR1 is DFQATT and CDR2 is SNEGSKA (reference sequence). Trimming removed 3 bases from V and 4 bases from J, with 15 bases in between. CDR3 nucleotides: TGCAGTGCTAGTCCCACGAACGGGGGAGAGACCCAGTACTTC. Translated, it gives CSASPTNGGETQYF.

In this sample, this clonotype turned up many times. This chain connects TRBV6-5 to TRBJ1-1, with a weak D call TRBD1 (6 bases). Trimming cost V 6 bases and J 4 bases, with 21 bases left between them. CDR1 and CDR2 from the germline V gene are MNHEY and SVGAGI. This CDR3 is built from 16 residues. The CDR3 reads CASSPGVGGAFTEAFF. In nucleotides, the CDR3 is TGTGCCAGCAGCCCGGGAGTGGGGGGCGCGTTCACTGAAGCTTTCTTT.

The rearrangement joins TRBV7-9 to TRBJ2-1; unclear D gene. The length of the CDR3 is 15 residues. With 5 bases removed from V and 0 bases from J, the gap between germline ends came to 11 bases. Germline V gene sequence: CDR1 SEHNR, CDR2 FQNEAQ (reference sequence). The CDR3 sequence: CASSPSSVSYNEQFF. CDR3 bases: TGTGCCAGCAGCCCATCATCAGTCTCCTACAATGAGCAGTTCTTC.

J is TRBJ2-2 and V is TRBV5-5; a possible D gene is TRBD1 (5 bases). Trimming shortened V by 0 bases and J by 5 bases, and 14 bases separated the two germline ends. The CDR3 length is 16 residues. Germline V gives CDR1 SGHKS, CDR2 YYEKEE (reference sequence). Here the CDR3 reads CASSLVPAGLTGELFF. The CDR3 nucleotides read TGTGCCAGCAGCTTGGTTCCAGCAGGGTTGACCGGGGAGCTGTTTTTT.

This clonotype turned up a few times. The chain employs TRBV21-1 and TRBJ2-7. TRBV21-1 is annotated as a pseudogene. The length of the CDR3 is 14 residues. The CDR3: CASSKKFGVYEQYV. The CDR3, as DNA: TGTGCCAGCAGCAAAAAATTCGGGGTCTACGAGCAGTACGTC.

The chain is built from TRBV6-5 and TRBJ2-1; TRBD2 matches at 9 bases. V lost 6 bases, J lost 6 bases, and 9 bases stayed unmatched. The CDR3 has 15 amino acids. In germline, CDR1 is MNHEY, CDR2 SVGAGI. The CDR3 protein is CASSQGLARVNEQFF. The CDR3 DNA sequence: TGTGCCAGCAGCCAGGGACTAGCCCGCGTCAATGAGCAGTTCTTC.

CDR3 nucleotides: TGTGCCAGCAGTTATTGGGGCCACAATGAGCAGTTCTTC. Encoded protein: CASSYWGHNEQFF. J is TRBJ2-1 and V is TRBV6-2 or TRBV6-3; weak D call: TRBD1 (5 bases). Trimming left V 3 bases short and J 5 bases short, with 8 bases between. Germline-derived CDR1 and CDR2 are MNHEY and SVGEGT. CDR3 length: 13 residues.

This clonotype was picked up a small number of times. The chain joins TRBV3-1 to TRBJ2-5, with D uncertain. Trimming removed 0 bases from V and 4 bases from J, with 15 bases in between. Per germline, CDR1 LGHDT and CDR2 YNNKEL (reference sequence). CDR3 size: 16 residues. CDR3 loop: CASSQDPSGVGETQYF. The CDR3 DNA sequence: TGTGCCAGCAGCCAAGATCCCTCCGGCGTCGGAGAGACCCAGTACTTC.

This clonotype was detected ten times or more. The V gene is TRBV6-1, the J gene TRBJ2-7, with 12 bases identical to TRBD2. Germline trimming cut 4 bases from V and 10 bases from J; bases unmatched to any gene: 8. Per germline, CDR1 MNHNS and CDR2 SASEGT. CDR3 size: 14 residues. CDR3 sequence reads: CASSGLAGALQQYF. Written as DNA, the CDR3 is TGTGCCAGCAGTGGACTAGCGGGAGCCTTACAACAGTACTTC.

In this sample, this clonotype turned up a few times. The chain carries TRBV20-1 and TRBJ2-2, with 9 bases fitting TRBD2. This CDR3 comprises 16 residues. CDR1 DFQATT and CDR2 SNEGSKA come from the germline V gene (reference sequence). V shed 6 bases, J shed 6 bases, and the junction held 14 bases outside the gene matches. The CDR3 reads CSAQNLSGSRAGELFF. CDR3 sequence (DNA): TGCAGTGCCCAAAACCTTAGCGGGAGTAGAGCCGGGGAGCTGTTTTTT.

This clonotype appeared a few times. V gene TRBV7-6 combines with J gene TRBJ2-2, with D maybe TRBD2 (5 bases). The V and J ends lost 8 bases and 3 bases respectively, with 16 bases between them. Germline lookup yields CDR1 SGHVS and CDR2 FNYEAQ. This CDR3 is built from 15 residues. In DNA form, the CDR3 reads TGTGCCAGCGGAACCCAGGCGCGGGACACCGGGGAGCTGTTTTTT. Its protein is CASGTQARDTGELFF.

With regard to this clonotype: The junction does not match germline at one end; this may be a read error. The chain combines TRBV11-2 with TRBJ2-7, with D possibly being TRBD2 (6 bases). The CDR3 is made up of 12 amino acids. In germline, CDR1 is SGHAT, CDR2 FQNNGV. Here the CDR3 reads CASSPSGRYLHF. The CDR3 DNA follows: TGTGCCAGCAGCCCCAGCGGGCGTTACTTGCACTTC.

The rearrangement links TRBV7-8 to TRBJ2-3, with D perhaps assigned TRBD1 or TRBD2 (5 bases each). The CDR3 contains 14 residues. Germline V CDR1 and CDR2: SGHVS, FQNEAQ. With 3 bases removed from V and 3 bases from J, the gap between germline ends came to 10 bases. The CDR3 nucleotides are TGTGCCAGCAGCTTCGAGGGACGAACAGATACGCAGTATTTT. The encoded protein is CASSFEGRTDTQYF.

This clonotype was counted ten times or more. This sequence joins TRBV29-1 and TRBJ2-7; TRBD1 is a possible D gene (6 bases). Germline V CDR1 and CDR2: SQVTM, ANQGSEA. The CDR3 totals 13 residues. The germline V and J ends were trimmed by 2 bases and 4 bases, with 12 bases remaining between them. Written as DNA, the CDR3 is TGCAGCGTTGAAATGGGACAACGGTACGAGCAGTACTTC. Residues: CSVEMGQRYEQYF.

This clonotype was seen a handful of times. The V gene is TRBV27, the J gene TRBJ1-5; D gene uncertain. This CDR3 region has 18 residues. The V gene lost 0 bases and the J gene lost 1 base, with 16 bases spanning the gap. CDR1 MNHEY and CDR2 SMNVEV come from the germline V gene (reference sequence). CDR3 coding DNA: TGTGCCAGCAGTTTATCCGTTGGAGATAGGTGGAGCAATCAGCCCCAGCATTTT. It is translated as CASSLSVGDRWSNQPQHF.

With regard to this clonotype: A junction boundary mismatches the germline segment, possibly from a read error. The chain has TRBV10-2 and TRBJ2-7; TRBD2 is a possible D gene (5 bases). Germline lookup yields CDR1 WSHSY and CDR2 SAAADI. This CDR3 is 15 amino acids long. The CDR3 protein is CASNSGSMSSFEQYF. The CDR3 coding sequence is TGCGCCAGCAACTCGGGGTCCATGTCCTCCTTCGAGCAGTACTTC.

This clonotype showed up many times. The rearrangement joins TRBV28 to TRBJ2-1; 13 bases match TRBD2. Unmatched junction bases numbered 10, after V lost 4 bases and J lost 7 bases. Germline loops: CDR1 MDHEN, CDR2 SYDVKM. The CDR3 contains 17 residues. For the CDR3, the DNA is TGTGCCAGCAGTTGGGTAACCAGACTAGCGGGAGGTAATGAGCAGTTCTTC. Amino acids: CASSWVTRLAGGNEQFF. Full variable domain (remainder filled in from reference TRBV28 and TRBJ2-1): DVKVTQSSRYLVKRTGEKVFLECVQDMDHENMFWYRQDPGLGLRLIYFSYDVKMKEKGDIPEGYSVSREKKERFSLILESASTNQTSMYLCASSWVTRLAGGNEQFFGPGTRLTVL.

In this sample, this clonotype turned up a few times. The V call is TRBV5-5, the J call TRBJ1-1; D remains unclear. V was trimmed by 0 bases and J by 5 bases, leaving 11 bases between them. Germline V gene sequence: CDR1 SGHKS, CDR2 YYEKEE (reference sequence). The CDR3 extends over 14 amino acids. DNA for the CDR3: TGTGCCAGCAGCTTGGTCTCACTCGGTACTGAAGCTTTCTTT. This codes for CASSLVSLGTEAFF.

This clonotype came up many times. CDR3 sequence: CASSFGGTAYGYTF. As DNA, the CDR3 is TGCGCCAGCAGCTTCGGGGGGACAGCCTATGGCTACACCTTC. The rearrangement uses TRBV5-1 and TRBJ1-2, with 7 bases lining up with TRBD1. Germline lookup yields CDR1 SGHRS and CDR2 YFSETQ. The ends lost 2 bases at V and 4 bases at J; junction bases unmatched: 5. The CDR3 length is 14 residues.

This clonotype was recorded a few times. The chain links TRBV7-2 to TRBJ2-7; no definite D call. Trimming pared 1 base from V and 2 bases from J, leaving 9 bases between. Germline loops: CDR1 SGHTA, CDR2 FQGNSA. This CDR3 is built from 14 residues. CDR3 region: CASSLEERTYEQYF. CDR3 bases: TGTGCCAGCAGCTTAGAGGAGCGAACCTACGAGCAGTACTTC.